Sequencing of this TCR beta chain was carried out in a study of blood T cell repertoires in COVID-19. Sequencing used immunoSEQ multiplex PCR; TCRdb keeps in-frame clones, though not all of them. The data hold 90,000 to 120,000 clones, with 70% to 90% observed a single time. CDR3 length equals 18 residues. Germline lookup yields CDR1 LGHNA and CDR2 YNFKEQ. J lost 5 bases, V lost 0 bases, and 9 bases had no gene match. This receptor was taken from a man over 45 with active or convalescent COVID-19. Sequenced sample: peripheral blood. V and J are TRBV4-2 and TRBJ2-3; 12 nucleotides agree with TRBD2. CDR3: CASSQETRLAGVEDTQYF. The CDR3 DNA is TGTGCCAGCAGCCAAGAAACTCGACTAGCGGGAGTAGAAGATACGCAGTATTTT.